This T cell receptor (beta chain) derives from a study of T-cell reconstitution after alpha-beta-depleted transplantation in children. Whole-study findings and limits: T-cell numbers and diversity one year post-transplant derived largely from freshly generated T cells.

Trimming took 0 bases from V and 9 from J, leaving 5 bases between them. Germline V gives CDR1 DFQATT, CDR2 SNEGSKA (reference sequence). The CDR3 has 10 amino acids. This clonotype was seen a handful of times. What it binds is not known. Researchers prepared the TCRbeta library using unique molecular identifiers, the study reports. TCRdb redid the calling of the PCR reads with MiXCR, one entry per CDR3 protein. The data contain about 540,000 distinct CDR3 sequences, about a quarter of them singletons. The sequence derives from a boy under three years old with Wiskott-Aldrich syndrome, due to receive a stem cell transplant. The sample in question was PBMCs, obtained before TCRalphabeta/CD19-depleted stem cell transplant. The V gene is TRBV20-1, the J gene TRBJ1-1; D is ambiguous. CDR3 loop: CSARDLKAFF. The DNA of the CDR3 is TGCAGTGCTAGAGATTTGAAAGCTTTCTTT.